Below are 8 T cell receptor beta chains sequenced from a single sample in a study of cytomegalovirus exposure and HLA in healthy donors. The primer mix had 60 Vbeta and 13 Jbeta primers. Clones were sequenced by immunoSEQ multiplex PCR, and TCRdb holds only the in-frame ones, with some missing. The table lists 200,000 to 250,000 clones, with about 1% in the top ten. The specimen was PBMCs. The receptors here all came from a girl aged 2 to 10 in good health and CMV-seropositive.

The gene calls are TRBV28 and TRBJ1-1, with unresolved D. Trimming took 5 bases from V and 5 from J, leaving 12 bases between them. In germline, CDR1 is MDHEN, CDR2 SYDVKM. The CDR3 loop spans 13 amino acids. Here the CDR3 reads CASSSLRVTEAFF. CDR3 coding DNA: TGTGCCAGCAGTAGCCTGCGGGTGACTGAAGCTTTCTTT.

CDR3 nucleotide sequence: TGCGCCAGCAGCTTGGGGGGACAGGGCGAGGAAAAACTGTTTTTT. Amino acids: CASSLGGQGEEKLFF. The V and J genes are TRBV5-1 and TRBJ1-4; 9 bases match TRBD1. Germline V CDR1 and CDR2: SGHRS, YFSETQ. The CDR3 is made up of 15 amino acids. J was trimmed by 8 bases and V by 0 bases; bases with no gene match: 5.

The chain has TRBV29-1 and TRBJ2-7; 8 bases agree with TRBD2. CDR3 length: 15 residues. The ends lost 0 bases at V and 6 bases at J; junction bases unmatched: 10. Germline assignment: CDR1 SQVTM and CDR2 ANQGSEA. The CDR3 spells CSVEDSNGRAGEQYF. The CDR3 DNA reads TGCAGCGTTGAAGATTCTAACGGGAGGGCCGGCGAGCAGTACTTC.

The DNA for the CDR3 is TGTGCCAGCAGCTTAAGAGTTGATGGCACAGATACGCAGTATTTT. It codes for CASSLRVDGTDTQYF. The chain recombines TRBV7-6 with TRBJ2-3; D not resolved. The CDR3 runs 15 residues. Germline V lookup: CDR1 SGHVS, CDR2 FNYEAQ. Trimming pared 2 bases from V and 1 base from J, leaving 10 bases between.

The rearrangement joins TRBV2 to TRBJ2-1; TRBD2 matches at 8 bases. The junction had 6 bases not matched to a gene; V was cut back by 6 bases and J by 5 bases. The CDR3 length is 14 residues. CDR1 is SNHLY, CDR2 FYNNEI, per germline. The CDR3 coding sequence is TGTGCCAGCAGGAGCAGGACTAGCAACAATGAGCAGTTCTTC. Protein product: CASRSRTSNNEQFF. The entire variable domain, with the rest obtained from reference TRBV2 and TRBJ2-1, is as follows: EPEVTQTPSHQVTQMGQEVILRCVPISNHLYFYWYRQILGQKVEFLVSFYNNEISEKSEIFDDQFSVERPDGSNFTLKIRSTKLEDSAMYFCASRSRTSNNEQFFGPGTRLTVL.

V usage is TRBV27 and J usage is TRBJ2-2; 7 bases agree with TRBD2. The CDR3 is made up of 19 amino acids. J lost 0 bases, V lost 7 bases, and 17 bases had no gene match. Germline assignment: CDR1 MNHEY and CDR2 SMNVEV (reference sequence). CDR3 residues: CASIKYGGGDLANTGELFF. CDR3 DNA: TGTGCCAGCATCAAATATGGGGGAGGGGACCTCGCGAACACCGGGGAGCTGTTTTTT.

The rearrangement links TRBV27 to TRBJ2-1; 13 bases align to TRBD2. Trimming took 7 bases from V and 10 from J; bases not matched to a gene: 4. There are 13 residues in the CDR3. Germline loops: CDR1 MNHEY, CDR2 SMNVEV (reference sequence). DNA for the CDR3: TGTGCCAGCACCGGACTAGCGGGAGAAGAGCAGTTCTTC. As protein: CASTGLAGEEQFF.

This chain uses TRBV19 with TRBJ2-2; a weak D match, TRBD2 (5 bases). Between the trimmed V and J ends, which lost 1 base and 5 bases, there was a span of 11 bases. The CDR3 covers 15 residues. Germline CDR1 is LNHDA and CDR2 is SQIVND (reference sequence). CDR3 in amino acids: CASSIGSRETGELFF. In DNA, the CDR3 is TGTGCCAGTAGTATAGGCTCTCGGGAAACCGGGGAGCTGTTTTTT.